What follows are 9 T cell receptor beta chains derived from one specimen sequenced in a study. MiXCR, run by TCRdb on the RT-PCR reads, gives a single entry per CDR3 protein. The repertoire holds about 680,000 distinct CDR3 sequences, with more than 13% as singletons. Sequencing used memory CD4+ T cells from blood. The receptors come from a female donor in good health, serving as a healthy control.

Here the CDR3 reads CASGPLASGNTIYF. In DNA form, the CDR3 reads TGTGCCAGCGGCCCACTAGCCTCTGGAAACACCATATATTTT. The V gene is TRBV9, the J gene TRBJ1-3; D gene ambiguous. With 7 bases removed from V and 0 bases from J, the gap between germline ends came to 11 bases. The CDR3 runs 14 residues. Per the germline V gene, CDR1 is SGDLS and CDR2 is YYNGEE.

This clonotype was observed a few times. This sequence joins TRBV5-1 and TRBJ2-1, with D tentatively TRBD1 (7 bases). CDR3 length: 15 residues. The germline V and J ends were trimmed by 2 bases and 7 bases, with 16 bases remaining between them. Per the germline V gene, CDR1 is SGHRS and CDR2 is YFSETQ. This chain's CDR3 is CASSFRGDFTNEQFF. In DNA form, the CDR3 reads TGCGCCAGCAGCTTCAGGGGGGACTTTACAAATGAGCAGTTCTTC. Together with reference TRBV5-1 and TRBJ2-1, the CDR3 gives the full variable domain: KAGVTQTPRYLIKTRGQQVTLSCSPISGHRSVSWYQQTPGQGLQFLFEYFSETQRNKGNFPGRFSGRQFSNSRSEMNVSTLELGDSALYLCASSFRGDFTNEQFFGPGTRLTVL.

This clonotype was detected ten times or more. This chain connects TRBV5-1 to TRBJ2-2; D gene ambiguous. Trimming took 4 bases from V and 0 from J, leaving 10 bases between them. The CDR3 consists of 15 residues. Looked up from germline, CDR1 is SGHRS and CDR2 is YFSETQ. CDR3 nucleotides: TGCGCCAGCAGCCCCTGGCAGACGAACACCGGGGAGCTGTTTTTT. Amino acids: CASSPWQTNTGELFF.

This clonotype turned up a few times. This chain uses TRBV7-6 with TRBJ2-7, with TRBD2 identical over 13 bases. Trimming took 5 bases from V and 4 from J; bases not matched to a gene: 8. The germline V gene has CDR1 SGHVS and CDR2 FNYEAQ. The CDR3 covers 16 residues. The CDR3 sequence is CASSPGTSGNPYEQYF. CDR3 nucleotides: TGTGCCAGCAGCCCTGGGACTAGCGGGAACCCATACGAGCAGTACTTC.

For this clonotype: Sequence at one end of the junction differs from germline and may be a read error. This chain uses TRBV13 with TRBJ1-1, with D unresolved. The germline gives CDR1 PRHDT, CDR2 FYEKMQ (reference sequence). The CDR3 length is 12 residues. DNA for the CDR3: TGTGCCACCAGCCGCCGGGGCACTGAAGCTTTCTTT. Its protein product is CATSRRGTEAFF.

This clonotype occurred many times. The CDR3 spells CASSYSLRRVRPNEQYF. For the CDR3, the DNA is TGTGCCAGCAGTTACTCCCTACGCAGGGTTCGTCCCAACGAGCAGTACTTC. This chain links TRBV6-5 with TRBJ2-7; D is perhaps TRBD1 (5 bases). Germline loops: CDR1 MNHEY, CDR2 SVGAGI. V was clipped by 0 bases and J by 5 bases, with 20 bases between them. This CDR3 comprises 17 residues.

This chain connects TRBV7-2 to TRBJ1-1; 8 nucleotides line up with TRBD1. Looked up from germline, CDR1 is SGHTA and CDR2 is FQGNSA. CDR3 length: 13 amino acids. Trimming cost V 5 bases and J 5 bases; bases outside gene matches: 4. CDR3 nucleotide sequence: TGTGCCAGCAGCCAGGGGGCCTGGACTGAAGCTTTCTTT. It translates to CASSQGAWTEAFF.

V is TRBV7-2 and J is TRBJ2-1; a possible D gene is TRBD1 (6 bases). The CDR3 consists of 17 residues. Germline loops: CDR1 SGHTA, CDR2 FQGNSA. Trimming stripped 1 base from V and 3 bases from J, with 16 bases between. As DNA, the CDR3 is TGTGCCAGCAGCTTAGGCTGGGGGCGCGTCGTCTACAATGAGCAGTTCTTC. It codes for CASSLGWGRVVYNEQFF.

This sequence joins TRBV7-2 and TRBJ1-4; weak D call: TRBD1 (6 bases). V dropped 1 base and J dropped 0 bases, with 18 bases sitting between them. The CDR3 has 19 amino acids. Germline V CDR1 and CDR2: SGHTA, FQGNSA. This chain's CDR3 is CASSLVSGGESPTNEKLFF. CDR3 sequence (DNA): TGTGCCAGCAGCTTAGTTTCCGGGGGCGAGTCACCAACTAATGAAAAACTGTTTTTT.